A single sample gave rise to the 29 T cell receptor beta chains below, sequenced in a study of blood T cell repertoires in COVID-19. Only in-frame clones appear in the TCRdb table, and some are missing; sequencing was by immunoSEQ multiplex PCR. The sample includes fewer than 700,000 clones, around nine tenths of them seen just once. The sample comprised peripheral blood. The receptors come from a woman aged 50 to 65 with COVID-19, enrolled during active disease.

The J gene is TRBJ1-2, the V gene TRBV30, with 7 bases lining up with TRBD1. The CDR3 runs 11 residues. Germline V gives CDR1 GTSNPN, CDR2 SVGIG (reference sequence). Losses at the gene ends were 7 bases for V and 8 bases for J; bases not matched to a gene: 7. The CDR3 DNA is TGTGCCTCCCAGACAGGGTTCGGCTACACCTTC. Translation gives CASQTGFGYTF. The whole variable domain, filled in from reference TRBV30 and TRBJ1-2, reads SQTIHQWPATLVQPVGSPLSLECTVEGTSNPNLYWYRQAAGRGLQLLFYSVGIGQISSEVPQNLSASRPQDRQFILSSKKLLLSDSGFYLCASQTGFGYTFGSGTRLTVV.

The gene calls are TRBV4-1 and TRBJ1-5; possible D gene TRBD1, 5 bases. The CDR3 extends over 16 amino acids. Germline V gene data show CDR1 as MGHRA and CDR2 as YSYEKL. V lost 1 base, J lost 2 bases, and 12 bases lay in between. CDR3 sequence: CASSQAGKGGNQPQHF. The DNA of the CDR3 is TGCGCCAGCAGCCAAGCAGGTAAAGGGGGCAATCAGCCCCAGCATTTT.

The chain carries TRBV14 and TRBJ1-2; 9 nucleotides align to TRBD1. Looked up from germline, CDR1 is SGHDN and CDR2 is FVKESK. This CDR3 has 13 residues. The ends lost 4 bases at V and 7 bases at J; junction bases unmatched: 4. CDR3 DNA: TGTGCCAGCAGCCGTACAGGGGGCTCTGGCTACACCTTC. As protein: CASSRTGGSGYTF.

CDR3 sequence reads: CASNPRTGQDTEAFF. The CDR3 nucleotides are TGTGCCAGTAACCCTCGGACAGGGCAGGACACTGAAGCTTTCTTT. The chain combines TRBV19 with TRBJ1-1; 8 bases map to TRBD1. There are 15 residues in the CDR3. The junction had 10 bases not matched to a gene; V was cut back by 7 bases and J by 3 bases. Looked up from germline, CDR1 is LNHDA and CDR2 is SQIVND (reference sequence).

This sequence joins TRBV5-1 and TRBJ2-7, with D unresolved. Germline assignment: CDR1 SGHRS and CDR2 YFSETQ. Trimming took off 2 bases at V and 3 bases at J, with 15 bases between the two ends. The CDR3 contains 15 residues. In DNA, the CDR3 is TGCGCCAGCAGCTTTGGCCGGGTCCTGTTCTACGAGCAGTACTTC. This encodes CASSFGRVLFYEQYF.

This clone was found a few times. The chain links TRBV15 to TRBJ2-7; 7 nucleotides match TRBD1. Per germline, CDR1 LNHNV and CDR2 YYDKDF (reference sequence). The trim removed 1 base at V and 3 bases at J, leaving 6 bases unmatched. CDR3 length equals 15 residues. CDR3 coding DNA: TGTGCCACCAGCAGAGTCCGACAGGGTAACTACGAGCAGTACTTC. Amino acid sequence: CATSRVRQGNYEQYF.

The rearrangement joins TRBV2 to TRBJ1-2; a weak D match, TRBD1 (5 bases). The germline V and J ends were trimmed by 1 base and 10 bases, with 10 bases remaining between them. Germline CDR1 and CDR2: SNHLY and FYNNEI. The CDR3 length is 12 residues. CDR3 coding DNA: TGTGCCAGCAGTGAAGGGGGCCGGGCCTACACCTTC. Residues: CASSEGGRAYTF. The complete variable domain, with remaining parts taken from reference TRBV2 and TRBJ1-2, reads EPEVTQTPSHQVTQMGQEVILRCVPISNHLYFYWYRQILGQKVEFLVSFYNNEISEKSEIFDDQFSVERPDGSNFTLKIRSTKLEDSAMYFCASSEGGRAYTFGSGTRLTVV.

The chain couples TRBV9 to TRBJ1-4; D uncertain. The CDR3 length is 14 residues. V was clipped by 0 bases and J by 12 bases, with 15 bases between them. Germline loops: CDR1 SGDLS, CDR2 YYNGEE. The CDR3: CASSVGGSRRELFF. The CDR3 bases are TGTGCCAGCAGCGTAGGCGGGAGCCGGAGGGAACTGTTTTTT.

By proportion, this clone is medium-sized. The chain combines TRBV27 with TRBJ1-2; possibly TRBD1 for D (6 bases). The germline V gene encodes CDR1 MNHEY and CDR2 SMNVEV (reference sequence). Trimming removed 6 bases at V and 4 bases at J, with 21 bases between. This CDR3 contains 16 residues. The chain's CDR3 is CASSPTTGGLSYGYTF. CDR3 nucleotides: TGTGCCAGCAGCCCCACCACGGGGGGCCTTTCCTATGGCTACACCTTC.

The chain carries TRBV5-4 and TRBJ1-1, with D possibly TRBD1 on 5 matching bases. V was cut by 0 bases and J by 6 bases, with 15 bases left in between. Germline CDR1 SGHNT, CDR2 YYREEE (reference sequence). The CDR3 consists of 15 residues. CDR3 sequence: CASSLDAGRRSEAFF. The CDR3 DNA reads TGTGCCAGCAGCTTGGATGCGGGGCGGAGGTCTGAAGCTTTCTTT.

DNA of the CDR3: TGTGCCAGCAAATTTGGACAGGGGGACGTGAATGAGCAGTTCTTC. Its protein is CASKFGQGDVNEQFF. The rearrangement joins TRBV6-5 to TRBJ2-1; 10 nucleotides align to TRBD1. The CDR3 loop spans 15 amino acids. Germline lookup yields CDR1 MNHEY and CDR2 SVGAGI. V lost 7 bases to trimming and J lost 7 bases; unmatched junction nucleotides: 10.

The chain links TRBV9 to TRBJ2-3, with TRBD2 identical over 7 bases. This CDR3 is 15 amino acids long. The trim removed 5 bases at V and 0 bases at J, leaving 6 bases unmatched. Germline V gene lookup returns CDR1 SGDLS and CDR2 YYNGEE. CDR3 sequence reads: CASSWDYQSTDTQYF. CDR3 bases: TGTGCCAGCAGTTGGGACTACCAGAGCACAGATACGCAGTATTTT. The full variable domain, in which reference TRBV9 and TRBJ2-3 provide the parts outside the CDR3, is DSGVTQTPKHLITATGQRVTLRCSPRSGDLSVYWYQQSLDQGLQFLIQYYNGEERAKGNILERFSAQQFPDLHSELNLSSLELGDSALYFCASSWDYQSTDTQYFGPGTRLTVL.

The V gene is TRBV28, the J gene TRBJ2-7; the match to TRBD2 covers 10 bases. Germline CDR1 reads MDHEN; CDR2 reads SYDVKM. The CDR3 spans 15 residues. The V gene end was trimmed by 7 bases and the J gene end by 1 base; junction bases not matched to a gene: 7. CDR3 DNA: TGTGCCAGCACCATACCTAGCGGGGGTTCCTACGAGCAGTACTTC. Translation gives CASTIPSGGSYEQYF. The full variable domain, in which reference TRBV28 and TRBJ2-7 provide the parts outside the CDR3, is DVKVTQSSRYLVKRTGEKVFLECVQDMDHENMFWYRQDPGLGLRLIYFSYDVKMKEKGDIPEGYSVSREKKERFSLILESASTNQTSMYLCASTIPSGGSYEQYFGPGTRLTVT.

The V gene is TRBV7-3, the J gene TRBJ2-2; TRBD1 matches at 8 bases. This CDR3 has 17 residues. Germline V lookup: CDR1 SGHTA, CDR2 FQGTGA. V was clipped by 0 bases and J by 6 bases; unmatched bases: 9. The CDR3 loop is CASSLTINRGRPGELFF. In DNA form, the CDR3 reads TGTGCCAGCAGCTTAACGATCAACAGGGGGAGGCCCGGGGAGCTGTTTTTT.

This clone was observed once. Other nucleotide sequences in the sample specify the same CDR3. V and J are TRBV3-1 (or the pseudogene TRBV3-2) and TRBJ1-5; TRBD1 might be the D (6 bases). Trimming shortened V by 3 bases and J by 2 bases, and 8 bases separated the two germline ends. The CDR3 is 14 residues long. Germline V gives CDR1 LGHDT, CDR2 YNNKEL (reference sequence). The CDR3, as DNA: TGTGCCAGCAGCCAGGACAGTGGCAATCAGCCCCAGCATTTT. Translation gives CASSQDSGNQPQHF.

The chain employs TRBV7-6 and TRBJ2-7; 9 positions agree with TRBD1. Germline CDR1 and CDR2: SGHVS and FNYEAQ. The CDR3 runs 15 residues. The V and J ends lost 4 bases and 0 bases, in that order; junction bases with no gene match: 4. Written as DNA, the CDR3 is TGTGCCAGCAGCTCGGGGACAGGGAGCTCCTACGAGCAGTACTTC. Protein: CASSSGTGSSYEQYF.

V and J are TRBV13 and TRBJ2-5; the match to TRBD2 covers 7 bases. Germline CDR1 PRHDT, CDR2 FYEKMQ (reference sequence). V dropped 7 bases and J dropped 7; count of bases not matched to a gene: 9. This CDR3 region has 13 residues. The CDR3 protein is CASNLAAQGTQYF. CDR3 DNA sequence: TGTGCCAGCAACCTAGCGGCTCAGGGGACCCAGTACTTC.

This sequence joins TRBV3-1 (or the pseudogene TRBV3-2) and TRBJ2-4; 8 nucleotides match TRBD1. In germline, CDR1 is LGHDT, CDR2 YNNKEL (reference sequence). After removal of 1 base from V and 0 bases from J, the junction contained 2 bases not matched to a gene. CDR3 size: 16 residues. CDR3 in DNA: TGTGCCAGCAGCCAAGCAGGGGGCCTAGCCAAAAACATTCAGTACTTC. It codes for CASSQAGGLAKNIQYF.

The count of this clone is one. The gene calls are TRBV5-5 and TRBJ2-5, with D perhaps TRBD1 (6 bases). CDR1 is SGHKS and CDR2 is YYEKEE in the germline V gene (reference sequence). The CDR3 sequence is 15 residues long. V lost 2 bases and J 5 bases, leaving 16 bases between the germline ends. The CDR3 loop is CASSFAGTREETQYF. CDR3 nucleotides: TGTGCCAGCAGCTTCGCCGGGACACGAGAGGAGACCCAGTACTTC.

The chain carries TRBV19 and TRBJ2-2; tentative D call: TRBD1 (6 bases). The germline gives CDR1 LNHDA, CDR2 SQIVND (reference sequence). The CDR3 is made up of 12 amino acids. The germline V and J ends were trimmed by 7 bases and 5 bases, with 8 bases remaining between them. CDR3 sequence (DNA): TGTGCCAGTACAAGGGGGACCGGGGAGCTGTTTTTT. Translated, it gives CASTRGTGELFF.

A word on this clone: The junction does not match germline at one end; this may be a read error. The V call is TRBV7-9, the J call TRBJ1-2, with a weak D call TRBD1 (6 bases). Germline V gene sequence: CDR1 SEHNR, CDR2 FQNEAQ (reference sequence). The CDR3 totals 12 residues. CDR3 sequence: CASSLEGTTSAF. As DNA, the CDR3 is TGTGCCAGCAGCTTAGAAGGGACAACGTCGGCCTTC.

This chain's CDR3 is CAWVQGGPGYTF. The CDR3 DNA is TGTGCCTGGGTTCAGGGTGGGCCTGGCTACACCTTC. The chain combines TRBV30 with TRBJ1-2; D perhaps matches TRBD1 (5 bases). There are 12 residues in the CDR3. CDR1 is GTSNPN, CDR2 SVGIG, per germline (reference sequence). V gave up 5 bases and J gave up 7 bases, with 14 bases separating them.

The CDR3 DNA is TGTGCCAGCAGTCCCGGGGCTAGCGGCACCTACGAGCAGTACTTC. Translation: CASSPGASGTYEQYF. J is TRBJ2-7 and V is TRBV27, with 7 bases lining up with TRBD2. The CDR3 is 15 amino acids. The V and J ends lost 5 bases and 2 bases, in that order; junction bases with no gene match: 9. The germline V gene has CDR1 MNHEY and CDR2 SMNVEV (reference sequence).

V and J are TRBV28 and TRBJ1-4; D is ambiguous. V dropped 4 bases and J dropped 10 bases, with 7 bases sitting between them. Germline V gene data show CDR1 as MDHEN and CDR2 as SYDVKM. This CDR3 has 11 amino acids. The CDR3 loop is CASSYLRKLFF. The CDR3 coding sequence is TGTGCCAGCAGTTATCTACGAAAACTGTTTTTT.

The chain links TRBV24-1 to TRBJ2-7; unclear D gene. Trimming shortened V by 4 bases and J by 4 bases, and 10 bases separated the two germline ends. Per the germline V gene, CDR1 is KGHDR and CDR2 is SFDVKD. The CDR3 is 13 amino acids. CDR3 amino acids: CATSDGTDYEQYF. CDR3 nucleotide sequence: TGTGCCACCAGTGACGGTACAGATTACGAGCAGTACTTC.

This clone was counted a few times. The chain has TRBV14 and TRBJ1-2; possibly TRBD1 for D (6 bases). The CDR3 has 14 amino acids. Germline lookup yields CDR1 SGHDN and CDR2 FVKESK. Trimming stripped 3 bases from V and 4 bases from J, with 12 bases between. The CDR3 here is CASSHHTGSYGYTF. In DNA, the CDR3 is TGTGCCAGCAGCCACCACACAGGGTCCTATGGCTACACCTTC.

The CDR3 coding sequence is TGTGCCAGTAGTTTGGCGGGCTTCACAACCCGCACCTCTGGAAACACCATATATTTT. Its translation is CASSLAGFTTRTSGNTIYF. The chain combines TRBV19 with TRBJ1-3, with D hard to call. Germline CDR1 is LNHDA and CDR2 is SQIVND (reference sequence). V lost 5 bases, J lost 0 bases, and 23 bases lay in between. There are 19 residues in the CDR3. The full variable domain, its missing parts supplied by reference TRBV19 and TRBJ1-3, is DGGITQSPKYLFRKEGQNVTLSCEQNLNHDAMYWYRQDPGQGLRLIYYSQIVNDFQKGDIAEGYSVSREKKESFPLTVTSAQKNPTAFYLCASSLAGFTTRTSGNTIYFGEGSWLTVV.

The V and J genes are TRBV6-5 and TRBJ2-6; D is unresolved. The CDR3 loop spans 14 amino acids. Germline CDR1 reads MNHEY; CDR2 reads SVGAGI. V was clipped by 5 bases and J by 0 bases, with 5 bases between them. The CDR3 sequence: CASSPLSGANVLTF. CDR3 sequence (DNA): TGTGCCAGCAGTCCCCTCTCTGGGGCCAACGTCCTGACTTTC.

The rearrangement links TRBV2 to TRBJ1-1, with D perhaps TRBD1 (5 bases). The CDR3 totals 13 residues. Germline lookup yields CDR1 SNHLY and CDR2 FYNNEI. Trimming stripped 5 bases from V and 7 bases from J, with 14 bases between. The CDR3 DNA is TGTGCCAGCAGTAGGGGCGGAACACTTGAAGCTTTCTTT. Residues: CASSRGGTLEAFF.